One and the same sample provided the 19 T cell receptor beta chains below, sequenced in a study of shared clonotypes between healthy human individuals. This table comes from immunoSEQ multiplex PCR, and its TCRdb copy is limited to in-frame clones, with some not included. The repertoire holds 1,500,000 or so clones, with roughly 96% as singletons. Sequenced input: naive CD4+ T cells sorted from blood. Subset noted: CD45RA+ positively selected. The receptors here all came from a man younger than 45 in good health.

The rearrangement uses TRBV18 and TRBJ2-7; no reliable D call. The ends were cut back, 0 bases at V and 7 bases at J, with 10 bases in the middle. Germline V lookup: CDR1 KGHSH, CDR2 LQKENI. The CDR3 covers 13 residues. CDR3 region: CASSPPGSPEQYF. CDR3 coding DNA: TGTGCCAGCTCACCACCGGGATCACCTGAGCAGTACTTC.

The V call is TRBV9, the J call TRBJ2-2; 8 bases align to TRBD2. CDR3 length: 16 amino acids. Germline V gives CDR1 SGDLS, CDR2 YYNGEE. Germline trimming cut 0 bases from V and 4 bases from J; bases unmatched to any gene: 5. The CDR3: CASSVGAGTSTGELFF. In DNA, the CDR3 is TGTGCCAGCAGCGTAGGGGCCGGGACTAGCACCGGGGAGCTGTTTTTT.

This clone has a single count. Other DNA variants within this sample encode the same CDR3. The rearrangement joins TRBV27 to TRBJ1-5; D gene unclear. Per the germline V gene, CDR1 is MNHEY and CDR2 is SMNVEV (reference sequence). Trimming removed 6 bases from V and 6 bases from J, with 9 bases in between. This CDR3 is built from 12 residues. CDR3 amino acids: CASSLRGQPQHF. DNA of the CDR3: TGTGCCAGCAGCCTGCGTGGTCAGCCCCAGCATTTT.

Only one count was recorded for this clone. The chain carries TRBV5-1 and TRBJ2-1, with a tentative D call TRBD1 (7 bases). The CDR3 has 15 residues. Trimming took 3 bases from V and 4 from J, leaving 14 bases between them. CDR1 and CDR2 (germline): SGHRS, YFSETQ. CDR3 nucleotides: TGCGCCAGCAGCTCTCAGGGGGGACCTTACAATGAGCAGTTCTTC. This encodes CASSSQGGPYNEQFF.

V gene TRBV7-9 combines with J gene TRBJ2-7; no definite D call. Trimming pared 5 bases from V and 1 base from J, leaving 18 bases between. CDR1 and CDR2 from the germline V gene are SEHNR and FQNEAQ (reference sequence). The CDR3 is 16 amino acids. The CDR3 sequence is CASSTFRVKSSYEQYF. CDR3 DNA sequence: TGTGCCAGCAGCACCTTCCGGGTGAAATCTTCCTACGAGCAGTACTTC. The variable domain in full, completed from reference TRBV7-9 and TRBJ2-7, reads DTGVSQNPRHKITKRGQNVTFRCDPISEHNRLYWYRQTLGQGPEFLTYFQNEAQLEKSRLLSDRFSAERPKGSFSTLEIQRTEQGDSAMYLCASSTFRVKSSYEQYFGPGTRLTVT.

This chain links TRBV6-5 with TRBJ2-7, with 11 bases matching TRBD1. Trimming cost V 0 bases and J 7 bases; bases outside gene matches: 5. Per the germline V gene, CDR1 is MNHEY and CDR2 is SVGAGI. The CDR3 is made up of 15 amino acids. In nucleotides, the CDR3 is TGTGCCAGCAGTTACTCGCGGACAGGGGGCCAAGAGCAGTACTTC. Protein product: CASSYSRTGGQEQYF.

This chain links TRBV18 with TRBJ2-1; no reliable D call. The CDR3 is 14 amino acids. CDR1 and CDR2 from the germline V gene are KGHSH and LQKENI. Trimming removed 0 bases from V and 10 bases from J, with 13 bases in between. CDR3: CASSPPLTPPEQFF. CDR3 sequence (DNA): TGTGCCAGCTCACCACCGTTAACTCCGCCCGAGCAGTTCTTC.

The genes are TRBV5-4 and TRBJ2-6, with 10 bases identical to TRBD2. J lost 3 bases, V lost 0 bases, and 9 bases had no gene match. The CDR3 has 19 amino acids. The germline gives CDR1 SGHNT, CDR2 YYREEE (reference sequence). CDR3 loop: CASSLALAGESYGANVLTF. CDR3 bases: TGTGCCAGCAGCTTGGCTCTAGCGGGAGAATCTTATGGGGCCAACGTCCTGACTTTC.

This clone was counted a single time. The chain has TRBV5-1 and TRBJ2-3; TRBD2 agrees at 13 bases. The CDR3 covers 15 residues. V shed 5 bases and J 0 bases; nucleotides not matched to a gene: 0. From germline, CDR1 is SGHRS and CDR2 YFSETQ. The CDR3, as DNA: TGCGCCAGCAGACTAGCGGGAGGGAGCACAGATACGCAGTATTTT. This codes for CASRLAGGSTDTQYF.

This chain links TRBV9 with TRBJ1-1, with no clear D. The CDR3 loop spans 13 amino acids. Per germline, CDR1 SGDLS and CDR2 YYNGEE. Trimming removed 1 base from V and 4 bases from J, with 8 bases in between. CDR3 residues: CASSVLGSTEAFF. Here the CDR3 DNA reads TGTGCCAGCAGCGTACTAGGGTCCACTGAAGCTTTCTTT.

The V gene is TRBV19, the J gene TRBJ2-1, with 15 bases aligning to TRBD2. Germline-derived CDR1 and CDR2 are LNHDA and SQIVND (reference sequence). Trimming took 2 bases from V and 10 from J; bases not matched to a gene: 9. The CDR3 consists of 17 residues. CDR3 coding DNA: TGTGCCAGTAGTATATTAGGACTAGCGGGAGGGCCGGGAGAGCAGTTCTTC. Encoded protein: CASSILGLAGGPGEQFF.

The chain joins TRBV4-3 to TRBJ2-1; D not certain. Germline V gene data show CDR1 as LGHNA and CDR2 as YSLEER. Deletions cut 1 base from V and 3 bases from J, with 7 bases between. The CDR3 has 14 residues. The CDR3 loop reads CASSQVTHYNEQFF. The CDR3 DNA reads TGCGCCAGCAGCCAAGTAACACACTACAATGAGCAGTTCTTC.

Comment on this clone: This CDR3 is also generated by other DNA sequences in the sample. The chain joins TRBV5-4 to TRBJ2-3; D might be TRBD1 (5 bases). CDR1 is SGHNT, CDR2 YYREEE, per germline (reference sequence). Trimming stripped 1 base from V and 1 base from J, with 7 bases between. This CDR3 is built from 14 residues. DNA of the CDR3: TGTGCCAGCAGCTTGTTACAGGGCACAGATACGCAGTATTTT. Residues: CASSLLQGTDTQYF.

This clone was recorded once. This chain links TRBV7-8 with TRBJ1-2; TRBD1 might be the D (6 bases). Germline CDR1 reads SGHVS; CDR2 reads FQNEAQ. V lost 1 base and J 6 bases, leaving 12 bases between the germline ends. The CDR3 loop spans 14 amino acids. This chain's CDR3 is CASSLDPGADGYTF. CDR3 nucleotides: TGTGCCAGCAGCTTAGACCCGGGGGCGGATGGCTACACCTTC.

This clone was counted only a few times. Other DNA sequences in the same sample also yield this CDR3. Written as DNA, the CDR3 is TGTGCCAGCAGCTTAACGACTAGCTCCTACAATGAGCAGTTCTTC. This codes for CASSLTTSSYNEQFF. This chain connects TRBV7-2 to TRBJ2-1, with D possibly being TRBD2 (6 bases). CDR1 SGHTA and CDR2 FQGNSA come from the germline V gene. The length of the CDR3 is 15 residues. Trimming pared 2 bases from V and 0 bases from J, leaving 8 bases between.

This clone has a single count. The rearrangement joins TRBV27 to TRBJ2-2; D is unresolved. CDR1 is MNHEY, CDR2 SMNVEV, per germline (reference sequence). V was clipped by 5 bases and J by 7 bases, with 8 bases between them. The CDR3 loop spans 12 amino acids. The CDR3 DNA sequence: TGTGCCAGCAGTGAGAGGCACGGGGAGCTGTTTTTT. This codes for CASSERHGELFF.

V gene TRBV9 combines with J gene TRBJ1-2; TRBD1 aligns across 10 bases. There are 14 residues in the CDR3. The germline V gene encodes CDR1 SGDLS and CDR2 YYNGEE. V trimming: 0 bases; J trimming: 6 bases; junction bases outside the gene matches: 2. CDR3 loop: CASSVATGGHGYTF. CDR3 sequence (DNA): TGTGCCAGCAGCGTAGCGACAGGGGGCCATGGCTACACCTTC. Full variable domain (outside the CDR3, taken from reference TRBV9 and TRBJ1-2): DSGVTQTPKHLITATGQRVTLRCSPRSGDLSVYWYQQSLDQGLQFLIQYYNGEERAKGNILERFSAQQFPDLHSELNLSSLELGDSALYFCASSVATGGHGYTFGSGTRLTVV.

The chain has TRBV18 and TRBJ1-3; unclear D gene. The CDR3 spans 15 residues. Germline V CDR1 and CDR2: KGHSH, LQKENI. Trimming shortened V by 2 bases and J by 0 bases, and 8 bases separated the two germline ends. Here the CDR3 reads CASSPTTYSGNTIYF. CDR3 nucleotides: TGTGCCAGCTCACCAACGACGTACTCTGGAAACACCATATATTTT.

This chain uses TRBV11-1 with TRBJ2-7, with 13 bases matching TRBD2. CDR3 size: 15 residues. The ends lost 5 bases at V and 3 bases at J; junction bases unmatched: 4. The germline gives CDR1 SGHAT, CDR2 FQDESV (reference sequence). DNA of the CDR3: TGTGCCAGCAGCGAAACTAGCGGGAGGGTCTACGAGCAGTACTTC. Amino acids: CASSETSGRVYEQYF. The whole variable domain, filled in from reference TRBV11-1 and TRBJ2-7, reads EAEVAQSPRYKITEKSQAVAFWCDPISGHATLYWYRQILGQGPELLVQFQDESVVDDSQLPKDRFSAERLKGVDSTLKIQPAELGDSAMYLCASSETSGRVYEQYFGPGTRLTVT.